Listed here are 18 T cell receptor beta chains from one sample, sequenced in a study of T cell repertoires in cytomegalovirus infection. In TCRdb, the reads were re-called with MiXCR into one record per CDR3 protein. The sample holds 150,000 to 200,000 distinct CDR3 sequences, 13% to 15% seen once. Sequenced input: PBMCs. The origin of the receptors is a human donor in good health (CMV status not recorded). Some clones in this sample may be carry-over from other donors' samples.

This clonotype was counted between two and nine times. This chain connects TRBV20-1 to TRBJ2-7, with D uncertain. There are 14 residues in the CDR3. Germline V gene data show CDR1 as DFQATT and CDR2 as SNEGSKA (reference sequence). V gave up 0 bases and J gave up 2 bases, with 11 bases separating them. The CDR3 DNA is TGCAGTGCTAGAGATCAACAGAGCACCTACGAGCAGTACTTC. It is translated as CSARDQQSTYEQYF.

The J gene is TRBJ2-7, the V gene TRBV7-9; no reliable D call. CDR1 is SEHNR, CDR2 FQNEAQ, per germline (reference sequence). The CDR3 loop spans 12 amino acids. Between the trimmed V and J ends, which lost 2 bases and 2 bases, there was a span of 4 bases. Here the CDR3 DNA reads TGTGCCAGCAGCTTATCCCCCTACGAGCAGTACTTC. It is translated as CASSLSPYEQYF.

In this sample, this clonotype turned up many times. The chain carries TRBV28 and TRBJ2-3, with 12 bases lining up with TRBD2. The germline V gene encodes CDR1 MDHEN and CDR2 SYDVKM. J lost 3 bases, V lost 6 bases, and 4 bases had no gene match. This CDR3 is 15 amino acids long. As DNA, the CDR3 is TGTGCCAGCAGCTCCGGGACTAGCGGGACAGATACGCAGTATTTT. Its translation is CASSSGTSGTDTQYF.

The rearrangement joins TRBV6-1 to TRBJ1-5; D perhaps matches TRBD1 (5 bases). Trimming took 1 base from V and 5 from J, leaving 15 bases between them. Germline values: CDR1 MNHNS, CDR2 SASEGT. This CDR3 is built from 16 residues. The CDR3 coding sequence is TGTGCCAGCAGTGAAGGTCGTAGTGGGGGTCATCAGCCCCAGCATTTT. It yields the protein CASSEGRSGGHQPQHF.

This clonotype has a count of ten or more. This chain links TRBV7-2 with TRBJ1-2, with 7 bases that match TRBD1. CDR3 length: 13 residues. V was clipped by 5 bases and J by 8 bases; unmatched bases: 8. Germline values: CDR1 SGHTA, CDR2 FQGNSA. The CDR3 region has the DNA TGTGCCAGCAGCGCTACAGGGGCGGTCGGCTACACCTTC. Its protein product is CASSATGAVGYTF.

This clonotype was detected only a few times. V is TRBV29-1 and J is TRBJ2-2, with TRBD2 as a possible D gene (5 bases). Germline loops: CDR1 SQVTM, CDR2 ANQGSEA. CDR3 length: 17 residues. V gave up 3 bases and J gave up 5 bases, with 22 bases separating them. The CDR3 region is CSVEVRGRDKSTGELFF. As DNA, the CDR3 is TGCAGCGTTGAGGTGCGAGGACGGGATAAGAGTACCGGGGAGCTGTTTTTT.

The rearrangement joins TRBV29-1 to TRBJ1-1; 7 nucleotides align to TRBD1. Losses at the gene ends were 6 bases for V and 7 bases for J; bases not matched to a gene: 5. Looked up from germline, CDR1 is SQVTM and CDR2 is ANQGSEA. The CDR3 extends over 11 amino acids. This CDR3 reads CSVNRGFEAFF. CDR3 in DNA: TGCAGCGTAAACAGGGGATTTGAAGCTTTCTTT.

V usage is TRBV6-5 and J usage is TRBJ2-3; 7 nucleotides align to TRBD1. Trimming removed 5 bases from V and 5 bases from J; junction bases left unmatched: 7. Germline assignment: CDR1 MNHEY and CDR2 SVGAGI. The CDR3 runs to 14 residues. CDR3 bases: TGTGCCAGCAGTCAACAGGGGTTGATAGATACGCAGTATTTT. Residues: CASSQQGLIDTQYF.

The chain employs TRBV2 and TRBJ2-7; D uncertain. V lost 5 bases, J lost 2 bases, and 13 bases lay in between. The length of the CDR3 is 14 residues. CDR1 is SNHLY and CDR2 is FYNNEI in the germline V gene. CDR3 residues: CASSPRTAAYEQYF. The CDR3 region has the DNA TGTGCCAGCAGTCCCCGGACGGCGGCCTACGAGCAGTACTTC.

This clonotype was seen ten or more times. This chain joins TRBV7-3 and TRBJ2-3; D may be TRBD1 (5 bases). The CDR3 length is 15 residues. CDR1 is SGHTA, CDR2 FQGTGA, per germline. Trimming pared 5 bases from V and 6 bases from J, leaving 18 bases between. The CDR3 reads CASSNQGAERDTQYF. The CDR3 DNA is TGTGCCAGCAGCAACCAAGGGGCGGAGAGGGATACGCAGTATTTT.

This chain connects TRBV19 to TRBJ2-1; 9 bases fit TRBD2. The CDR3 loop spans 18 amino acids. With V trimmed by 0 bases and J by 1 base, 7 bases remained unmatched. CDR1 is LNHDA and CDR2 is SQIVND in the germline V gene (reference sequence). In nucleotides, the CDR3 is TGTGCCAGTAGTATAGAAAGGCGGGAGGGCCTGTCCTACAATGAGCAGTTCTTC. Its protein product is CASSIERREGLSYNEQFF.

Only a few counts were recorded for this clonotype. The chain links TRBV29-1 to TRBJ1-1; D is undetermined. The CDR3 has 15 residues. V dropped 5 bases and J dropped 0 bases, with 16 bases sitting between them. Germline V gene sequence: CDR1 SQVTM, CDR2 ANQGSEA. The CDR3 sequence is CSVQLRVVMNTEAFF. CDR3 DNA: TGCAGCGTTCAACTCCGGGTCGTAATGAACACTGAAGCTTTCTTT.

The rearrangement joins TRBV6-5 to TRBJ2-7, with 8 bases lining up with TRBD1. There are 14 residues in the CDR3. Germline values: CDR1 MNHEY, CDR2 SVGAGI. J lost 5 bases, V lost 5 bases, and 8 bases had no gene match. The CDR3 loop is CASSNPTGVDEQYF. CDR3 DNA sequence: TGTGCCAGCAGTAACCCGACAGGGGTCGACGAGCAGTACTTC.

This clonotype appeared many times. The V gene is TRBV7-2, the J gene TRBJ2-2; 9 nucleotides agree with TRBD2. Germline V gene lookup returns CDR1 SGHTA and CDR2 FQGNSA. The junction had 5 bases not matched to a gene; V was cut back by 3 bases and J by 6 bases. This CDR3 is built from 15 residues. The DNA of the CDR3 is TGTGCCAGCAGCTTGGGGGCGGGAGGGGCCGGGGAGCTGTTTTTT. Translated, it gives CASSLGAGGAGELFF.

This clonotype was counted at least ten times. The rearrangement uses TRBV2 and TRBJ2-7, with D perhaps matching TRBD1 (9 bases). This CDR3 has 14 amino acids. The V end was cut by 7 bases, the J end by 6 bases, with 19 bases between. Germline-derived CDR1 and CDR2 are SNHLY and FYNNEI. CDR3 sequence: CASTAGTGTSEQYF. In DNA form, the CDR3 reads TGTGCCAGCACCGCCGGGACAGGGACTAGCGAGCAGTACTTC.

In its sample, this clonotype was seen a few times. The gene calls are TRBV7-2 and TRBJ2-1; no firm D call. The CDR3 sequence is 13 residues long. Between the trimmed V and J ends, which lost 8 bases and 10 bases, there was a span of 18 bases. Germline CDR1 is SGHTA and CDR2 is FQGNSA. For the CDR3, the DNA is TGTGCCAGCGCCCACCCGGGCAGAGACGAGCAGTTCTTC. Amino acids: CASAHPGRDEQFF.

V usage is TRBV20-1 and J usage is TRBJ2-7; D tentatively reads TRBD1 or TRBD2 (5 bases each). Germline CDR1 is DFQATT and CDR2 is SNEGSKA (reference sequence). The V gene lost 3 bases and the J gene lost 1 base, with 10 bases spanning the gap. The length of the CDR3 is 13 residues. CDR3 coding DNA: TGCAGTGCTAGCCCGGGACCTTCCTACGAGCAGTACTTC. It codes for CSASPGPSYEQYF.

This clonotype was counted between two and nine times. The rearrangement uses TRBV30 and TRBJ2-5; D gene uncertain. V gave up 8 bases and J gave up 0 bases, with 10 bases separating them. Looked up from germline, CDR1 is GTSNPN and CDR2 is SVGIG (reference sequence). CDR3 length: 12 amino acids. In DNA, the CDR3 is TGTGCCCTCGCCAGCAACCAAGAGACCCAGTACTTC. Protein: CALASNQETQYF.